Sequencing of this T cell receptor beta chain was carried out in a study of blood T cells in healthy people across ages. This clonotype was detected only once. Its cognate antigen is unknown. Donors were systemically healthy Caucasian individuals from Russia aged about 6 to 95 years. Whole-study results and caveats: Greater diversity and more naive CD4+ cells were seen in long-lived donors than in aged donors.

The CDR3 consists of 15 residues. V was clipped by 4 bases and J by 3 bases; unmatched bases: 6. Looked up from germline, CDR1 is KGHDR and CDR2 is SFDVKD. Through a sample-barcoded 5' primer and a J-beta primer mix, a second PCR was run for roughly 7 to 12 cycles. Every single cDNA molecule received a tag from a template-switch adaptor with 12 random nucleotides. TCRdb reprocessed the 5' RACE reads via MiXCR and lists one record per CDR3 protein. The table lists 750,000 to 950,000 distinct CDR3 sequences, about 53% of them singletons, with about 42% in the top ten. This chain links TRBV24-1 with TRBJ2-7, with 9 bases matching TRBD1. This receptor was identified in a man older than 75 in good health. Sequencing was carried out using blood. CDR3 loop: CATSDPGQGFYEQYF. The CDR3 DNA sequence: TGTGCCACCAGTGACCCGGGACAGGGTTTCTACGAGCAGTACTTC.